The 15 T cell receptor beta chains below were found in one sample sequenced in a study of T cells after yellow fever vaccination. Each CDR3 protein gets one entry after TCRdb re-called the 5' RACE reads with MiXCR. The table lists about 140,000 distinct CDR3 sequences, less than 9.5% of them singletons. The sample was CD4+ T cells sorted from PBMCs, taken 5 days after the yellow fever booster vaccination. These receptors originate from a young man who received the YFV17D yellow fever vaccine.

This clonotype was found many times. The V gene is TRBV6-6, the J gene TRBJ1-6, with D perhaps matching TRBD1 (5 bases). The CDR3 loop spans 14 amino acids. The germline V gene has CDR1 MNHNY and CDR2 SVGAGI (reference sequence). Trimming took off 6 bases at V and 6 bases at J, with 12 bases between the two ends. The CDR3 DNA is TGTGCCAGCAGCGGGGACCTGGGTAATTCACCCCTCCACTTT. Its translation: CASSGDLGNSPLHF.

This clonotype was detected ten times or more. The CDR3 reads CASSFSPTYNEQFF. CDR3 DNA sequence: TGTGCCAGCAGTTTTAGTCCCACCTACAATGAGCAGTTCTTC. The chain couples TRBV27 to TRBJ2-1; D is unresolved. CDR3 length equals 14 residues. The germline CDR1 and CDR2 sequences are MNHEY and SMNVEV (reference sequence). Deletions cut 3 bases from V and 2 bases from J, with 8 bases between.

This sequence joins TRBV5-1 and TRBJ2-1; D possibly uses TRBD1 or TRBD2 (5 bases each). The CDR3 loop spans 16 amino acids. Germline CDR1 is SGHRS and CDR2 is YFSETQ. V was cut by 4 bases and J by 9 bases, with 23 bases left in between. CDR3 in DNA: TGCGCCAGCAGCCCCTCCGCAGGGACGATTGTCGGTGAGCAGTTCTTC. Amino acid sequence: CASSPSAGTIVGEQFF.

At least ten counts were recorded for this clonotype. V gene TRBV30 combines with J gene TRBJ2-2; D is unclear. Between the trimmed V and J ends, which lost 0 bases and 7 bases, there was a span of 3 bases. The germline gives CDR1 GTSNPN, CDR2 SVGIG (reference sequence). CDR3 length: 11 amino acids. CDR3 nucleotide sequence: TGTGCCTGGAGTGTTCTCGGGGAGCTGTTTTTT. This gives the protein CAWSVLGELFF.

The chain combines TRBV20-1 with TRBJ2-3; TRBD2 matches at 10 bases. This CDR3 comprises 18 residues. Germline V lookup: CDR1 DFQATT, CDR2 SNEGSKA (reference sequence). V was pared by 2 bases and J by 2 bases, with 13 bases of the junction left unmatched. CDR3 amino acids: CSARRLAGEAGNTDTQYF. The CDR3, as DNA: TGCAGTGCTAGAAGGCTAGCGGGAGAGGCGGGGAACACAGATACGCAGTATTTT.

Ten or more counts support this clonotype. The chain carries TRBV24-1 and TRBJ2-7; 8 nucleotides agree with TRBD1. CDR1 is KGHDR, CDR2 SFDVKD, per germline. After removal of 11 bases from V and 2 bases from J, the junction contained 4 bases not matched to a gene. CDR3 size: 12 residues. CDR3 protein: CAIGTGTYEQYF. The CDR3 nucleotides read TGTGCCATCGGGACAGGAACCTACGAGCAGTACTTC.

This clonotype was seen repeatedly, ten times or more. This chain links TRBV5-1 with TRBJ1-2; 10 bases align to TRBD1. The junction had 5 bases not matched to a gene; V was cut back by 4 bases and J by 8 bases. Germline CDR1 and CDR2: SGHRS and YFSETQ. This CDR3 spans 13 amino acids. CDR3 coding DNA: TGCGCCAGCAGCCCGGGGACAGGGGACGGCTACACCTTC. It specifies CASSPGTGDGYTF.

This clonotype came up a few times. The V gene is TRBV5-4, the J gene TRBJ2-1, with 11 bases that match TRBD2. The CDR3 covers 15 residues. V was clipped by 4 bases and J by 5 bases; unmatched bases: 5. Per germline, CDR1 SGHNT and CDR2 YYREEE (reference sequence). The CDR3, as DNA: TGTGCCAGCAGCCCCGGGACTAGCGGAAACAATGAGCAGTTCTTC. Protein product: CASSPGTSGNNEQFF.

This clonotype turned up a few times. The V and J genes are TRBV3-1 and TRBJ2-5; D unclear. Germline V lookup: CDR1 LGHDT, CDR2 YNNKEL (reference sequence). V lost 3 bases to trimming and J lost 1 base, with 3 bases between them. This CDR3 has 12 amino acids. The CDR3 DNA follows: TGTGCCAGCAGCCACCTCCAAGAGACCCAGTACTTC. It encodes CASSHLQETQYF.

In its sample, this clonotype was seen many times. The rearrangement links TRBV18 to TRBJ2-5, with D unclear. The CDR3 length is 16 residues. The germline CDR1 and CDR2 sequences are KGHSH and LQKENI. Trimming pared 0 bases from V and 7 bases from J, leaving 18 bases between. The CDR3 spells CASSPPVRTALLTQYF. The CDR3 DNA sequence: TGTGCCAGCTCACCACCGGTGCGAACGGCTCTACTGACCCAGTACTTC. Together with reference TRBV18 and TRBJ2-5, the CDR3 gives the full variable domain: NAGVMQNPRHLVRRRGQEARLRCSPMKGHSHVYWYRQLPEEGLKFMVYLQKENIIDESGMPKERFSAEFPKEGPSILRIQQVVRGDSAAYFCASSPPVRTALLTQYFGPGTRLLVL.

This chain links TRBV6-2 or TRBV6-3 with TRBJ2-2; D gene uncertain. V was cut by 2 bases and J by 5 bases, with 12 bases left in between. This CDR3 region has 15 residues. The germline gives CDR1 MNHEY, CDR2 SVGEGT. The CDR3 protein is CASSYISRPTGELFF. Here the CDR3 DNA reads TGTGCCAGCAGTTACATCTCGAGGCCGACCGGGGAGCTGTTTTTT.

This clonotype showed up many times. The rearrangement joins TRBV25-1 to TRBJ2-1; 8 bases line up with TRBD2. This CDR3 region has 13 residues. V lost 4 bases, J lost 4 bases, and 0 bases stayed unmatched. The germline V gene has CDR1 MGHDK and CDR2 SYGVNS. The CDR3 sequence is CASSAGGYNEQFF. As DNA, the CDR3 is TGTGCCAGCAGTGCGGGAGGGTACAATGAGCAGTTCTTC.

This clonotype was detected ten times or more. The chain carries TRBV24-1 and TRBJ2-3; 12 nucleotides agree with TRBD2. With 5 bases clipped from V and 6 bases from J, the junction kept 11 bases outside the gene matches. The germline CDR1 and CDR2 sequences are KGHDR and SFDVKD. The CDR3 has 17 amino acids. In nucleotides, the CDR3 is TGTGCCACCAGTGGAGGGACTAGCGGGCCCAATGGGGATACGCAGTATTTT. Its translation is CATSGGTSGPNGDTQYF.

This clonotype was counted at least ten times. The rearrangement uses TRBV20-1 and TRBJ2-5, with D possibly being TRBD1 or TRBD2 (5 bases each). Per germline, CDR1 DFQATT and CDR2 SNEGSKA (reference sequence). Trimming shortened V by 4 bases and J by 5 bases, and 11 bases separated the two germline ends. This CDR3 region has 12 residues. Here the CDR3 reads CSAIGRQETQYF. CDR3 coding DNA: TGCAGTGCTATTGGGAGACAGGAGACCCAGTACTTC.

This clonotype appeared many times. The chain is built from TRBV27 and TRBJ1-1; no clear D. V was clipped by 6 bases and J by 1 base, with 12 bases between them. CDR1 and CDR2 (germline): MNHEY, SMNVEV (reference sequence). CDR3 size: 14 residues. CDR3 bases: TGTGCCAGCAGCGGCGGGCCGGGGAACACTGAAGCTTTCTTT. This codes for CASSGGPGNTEAFF.